These 15 T cell receptor beta chains were sequenced from one sample in a study of blood T cell repertoires in COVID-19. The assay was immunoSEQ multiplex PCR, and TCRdb's table has in-frame clones only and misses some. This repertoire shows about 260,000 clones, 85% to 95% found once; its top ten account for 2.5% to 3%. The sequenced sample consisted of PBMCs or T cells enriched from blood (not recorded which). The receptors here all came from a man aged 40-50 years who had been exposed to COVID-19.

This sequence joins TRBV2 and TRBJ2-3; the match to TRBD2 covers 8 bases. Germline V gene lookup returns CDR1 SNHLY and CDR2 FYNNEI. This CDR3 comprises 16 residues. With 1 base clipped from V and 6 bases from J, the junction kept 9 bases outside the gene matches. In nucleotides, the CDR3 is TGTGCCAGCAGTGAAGAAGCGGGAGTGGCTGGGGATACGCAGTATTTT. Translation: CASSEEAGVAGDTQYF.

This clone was recorded only once. Other DNA sequences in the sample encode the same CDR3. The gene calls are TRBV7-9 and TRBJ1-5; D is undetermined. Trimming cost V 0 bases and J 5 bases, with 5 bases left between them. CDR1 and CDR2 (germline): SEHNR, FQNEAQ (reference sequence). The CDR3 extends over 13 amino acids. The CDR3 region is CASSLAGDQPQHF. In nucleotides, the CDR3 is TGTGCCAGCAGCTTAGCAGGAGATCAGCCCCAGCATTTT.

The chain links TRBV14 to TRBJ2-3; 11 bases are shared with TRBD2. The CDR3 spans 16 residues. With 6 bases clipped from V and 2 bases from J, the junction kept 7 bases outside the gene matches. The germline gives CDR1 SGHDN, CDR2 FVKESK. The CDR3 is CASSLRLAGFTDTQYF. CDR3 coding DNA: TGTGCCAGCAGTCTAAGACTAGCGGGATTCACAGATACGCAGTATTTT.

The table lists this clone with a few counts. The chain combines TRBV28 with TRBJ1-3; D uncertain. The CDR3 has 15 amino acids. Deletions cut 4 bases from V and 5 bases from J, with 15 bases between. Looked up from germline, CDR1 is MDHEN and CDR2 is SYDVKM. CDR3 sequence: CASSSPEGPRNTIYF. The CDR3 DNA sequence: TGTGCCAGCAGTTCCCCCGAGGGCCCGAGAAACACCATATATTTT.

The J gene is TRBJ2-1, the V gene TRBV4-3, with 8 bases matching TRBD1. The germline V gene encodes CDR1 LGHNA and CDR2 YSLEER. V gave up 1 base and J gave up 6 bases; unmatched junction bases: 5. This CDR3 has 15 amino acids. CDR3 region: CASSQGDRGRNEQFF. The CDR3 coding sequence is TGCGCCAGCAGCCAAGGTGACAGGGGTCGCAATGAGCAGTTCTTC.

This chain uses TRBV29-1 with TRBJ1-5; D is possibly TRBD1 (5 bases). V was shortened by 1 base and J by 2 bases, with 6 bases between the two germline ends. CDR3 length: 13 amino acids. Germline CDR1 reads SQVTM; CDR2 reads ANQGSEA. The CDR3 sequence: CSVEVGGNQPQHF. The DNA of the CDR3 is TGCAGCGTTGAAGTAGGGGGCAATCAGCCCCAGCATTTT.

The chain uses TRBV7-9 and TRBJ1-1; D unclear. This CDR3 comprises 14 residues. V was shortened by 1 base and J by 1 base, with 7 bases between the two germline ends. Germline loops: CDR1 SEHNR, CDR2 FQNEAQ (reference sequence). The CDR3 reads CASSLVRSNTEAFF. CDR3 coding DNA: TGTGCCAGCAGCTTAGTTCGGTCGAACACTGAAGCTTTCTTT.

The CDR3 nucleotides are TGTGCCACCAGTGATATAAGGGACCAGGGGGACACCGGGGAGCTGTTTTTT. Encoded protein: CATSDIRDQGDTGELFF. The chain combines TRBV24-1 with TRBJ2-2; 7 positions match TRBD1. The CDR3 covers 17 residues. Germline V gene sequence: CDR1 KGHDR, CDR2 SFDVKD. J gave up 3 bases and V 3 bases, and 9 bases lay outside the gene matches.

The chain is built from TRBV19 and TRBJ1-1; a possible D gene is TRBD1 (6 bases). CDR1 and CDR2 from the germline V gene are LNHDA and SQIVND (reference sequence). Trimming cost V 1 base and J 11 bases, with 11 bases left between them. The CDR3 has 12 residues. The CDR3 nucleotides read TGTGCCAGTAGTATAGTAGGGGGATGGGCTTTCTTT. It yields the protein CASSIVGGWAFF.

The chain couples TRBV19 to TRBJ1-5, with D unclear. Trimming left V 4 bases short and J 7 bases short, with 20 bases between. This CDR3 comprises 16 residues. The germline V gene has CDR1 LNHDA and CDR2 SQIVND (reference sequence). Written as DNA, the CDR3 is TGTGCCAGTAGTACCACGGAGGTTCTGTCGGGACAGCCCCAGCATTTT. Its protein product is CASSTTEVLSGQPQHF.

The DNA for the CDR3 is TGTGCCAGCTCACCACGACTGGGGGCCAACGTCCTGACTTTC. It yields the protein CASSPRLGANVLTF. This rearrangement joins TRBV18 to TRBJ2-6; D is unclear. Germline values: CDR1 KGHSH, CDR2 LQKENI. The CDR3 runs 14 residues. V lost 1 base and J 4 bases, leaving 5 bases between the germline ends.

J is TRBJ1-2 and V is TRBV2, with 8 bases aligning to TRBD1. CDR3 length equals 17 residues. V shed 4 bases, J shed 4 bases, and the junction held 14 bases outside the gene matches. Germline V gene data show CDR1 as SNHLY and CDR2 as FYNNEI. The CDR3 is CASSAPPGQGGSYGYTF. CDR3 in DNA: TGTGCCAGCAGTGCCCCCCCTGGACAGGGTGGTTCCTATGGCTACACCTTC.

The rearrangement joins TRBV2 to TRBJ2-7; 10 nucleotides match TRBD1. Germline-derived CDR1 and CDR2 are SNHLY and FYNNEI. With V trimmed by 7 bases and J by 1 base, 4 bases remained unmatched. This CDR3 spans 14 amino acids. CDR3 sequence reads: CASNPDRGSYEQYF. Here the CDR3 DNA reads TGTGCCAGCAACCCGGACAGGGGGTCCTACGAGCAGTACTTC.

The chain has TRBV5-6 and TRBJ1-2; 7 bases line up with TRBD1. This CDR3 has 12 amino acids. V shed 3 bases and J 11 bases; nucleotides not matched to a gene: 7. CDR1 and CDR2 (germline): SGHDT, YYEEEE. CDR3 coding DNA: TGTGCCAGCAGCTCGGACAGGTTAATATACACCTTC. Encoded protein: CASSSDRLIYTF.

This clone showed up just once. The chain couples TRBV6-2 or TRBV6-3 to TRBJ1-5; a weak D match, TRBD1 (5 bases). Germline lookup yields CDR1 MNHEY and CDR2 SVGEGT. V lost 7 bases, J lost 7 bases, and 20 bases lay in between. The CDR3 has 15 amino acids. This CDR3 is CASNPTQGNGQPQHF. In DNA form, the CDR3 reads TGTGCCAGCAACCCAACCCAGGGTAATGGCCAGCCCCAGCATTTT.